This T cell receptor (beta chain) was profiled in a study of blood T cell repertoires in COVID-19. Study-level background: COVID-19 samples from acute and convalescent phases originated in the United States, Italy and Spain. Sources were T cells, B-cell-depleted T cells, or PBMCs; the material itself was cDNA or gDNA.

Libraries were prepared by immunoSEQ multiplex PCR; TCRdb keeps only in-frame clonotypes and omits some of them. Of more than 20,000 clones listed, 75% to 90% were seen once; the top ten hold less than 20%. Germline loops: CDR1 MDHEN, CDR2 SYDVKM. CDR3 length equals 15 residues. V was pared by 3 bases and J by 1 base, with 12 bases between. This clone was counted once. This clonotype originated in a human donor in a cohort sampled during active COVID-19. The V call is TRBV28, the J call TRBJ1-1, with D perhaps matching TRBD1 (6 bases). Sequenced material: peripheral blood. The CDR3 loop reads CASSLGGLGNTEAFF. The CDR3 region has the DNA TGTGCCAGCAGTTTGGGGGGGCTCGGGAACACTGAAGCTTTCTTT.